This T cell receptor (beta chain) was recovered during a study of cytomegalovirus exposure and HLA in healthy donors. Study at large: The same platform was used for the 130 or so validation repertoires as for the roughly 730 first-cohort repertoires, as reported in a later analysis. Study-level points and caveats: The classifier was said to identify cytomegalovirus status with high specificity and sensitivity. Rare sequences made up most TCRs, while some public TCRs were found in many donors.

This CDR3 contains 15 residues. Germline V CDR1 and CDR2: SNHLY, FYNNEI. Trimming removed 6 bases from V and 1 base from J; junction bases left unmatched: 5. Turning to this clone: Its antigen is undetermined.

Separation from the approximately 670-subject first cohort characterized the approximately 120-subject validation cohort, to which the donors belonged. Clones were sequenced by immunoSEQ multiplex PCR, and TCRdb holds only the in-frame ones, with some missing. The sample yields over 110,000 clones, 80% to 90% seen once. The source material was PBMCs. This sequence joins TRBV2 and TRBJ2-4; 8 nucleotides align to TRBD1. The clonotype was recovered from a man aged 18 to 30 in good health and CMV-seronegative. The DNA of the CDR3 is TGTGCCAGCAGGGACAGGGCAGGGGCCAAAAACATTCAGTACTTC. Amino acid sequence: CASRDRAGAKNIQYF.